These 15 T cell receptor beta chains share one sample of origin, sequenced in a study of T cell responses to AZD1222 COVID-19 vaccine (TCRdb year 2021). The library was produced with the immunoSEQ multiplex PCR assay. Here the immuneACCESS table is served through TCRdb, limited to in-frame sequences with V and J called. Missing clones are a known gap in these copies; in checked studies unresolved V genes cover under half, and the rest lacks a known reason. This sample lists approximately 110,000 clones; around nine tenths were detected once. The ten largest clones represent about 15% of the sample. The meaning of the sample's time point label: baseline before first vaccination. This material consisted of peripheral blood, taken on day 0 of AZD1222 vaccination. The receptors were sampled from an adult in good health.

The chain carries TRBV10-1 and TRBJ2-7; D remains ambiguous. The CDR3 is made up of 12 amino acids. Trimming shortened V by 8 bases and J by 1 base, and 9 bases separated the two germline ends. Per germline, CDR1 WNHNN and CDR2 SYGVQD (reference sequence). In DNA, the CDR3 is TGCGCCAGCCCTGGCGGATCCTACGAGCAGTACTTC. Its translation is CASPGGSYEQYF.

The genes are TRBV3-1 (or the pseudogene TRBV3-2) and TRBJ1-4; TRBD1 agrees at 8 bases. Germline values: CDR1 LGHDT, CDR2 YNNKEL (reference sequence). V gave up 5 bases and J gave up 8 bases; unmatched junction bases: 7. The CDR3 is made up of 14 amino acids. The DNA for the CDR3 is TGTGCCAGCAGCACCACAGGGGGAAAGGAAAAACTGTTTTTT. Amino acids: CASSTTGGKEKLFF.

The chain recombines TRBV27 with TRBJ2-5, with D perhaps being TRBD1 or TRBD2 (7 bases each). Germline values: CDR1 MNHEY, CDR2 SMNVEV (reference sequence). This CDR3 is 16 amino acids long. V was clipped by 3 bases and J by 4 bases, with 18 bases between them. The DNA for the CDR3 is TGTGCCAGCAGTTTCCTCCCAGGGGGGGATCGAGAGACCCAGTACTTC. The encoded protein is CASSFLPGGDRETQYF.

The V call is TRBV5-1, the J call TRBJ2-2, with 7 nucleotides matching TRBD1. The CDR3 has 15 residues. The germline V gene encodes CDR1 SGHRS and CDR2 YFSETQ. Losses at the gene ends were 3 bases for V and 3 bases for J; bases not matched to a gene: 5. CDR3 nucleotides: TGCGCCAGCAGCTCCGGGACAGTTTACACCGGGGAGCTGTTTTTT. Its protein product is CASSSGTVYTGELFF.

This rearrangement joins TRBV15 to TRBJ2-5, with a tentative D call TRBD1 (6 bases). CDR1 is LNHNV, CDR2 YYDKDF, per germline (reference sequence). The CDR3 totals 15 residues. V lost 5 bases, J lost 4 bases, and 17 bases lay in between. This chain's CDR3 is CATSFGSTGVETQYF. The DNA of the CDR3 is TGTGCCACCAGCTTCGGGTCGACAGGTGTAGAGACCCAGTACTTC.

The chain joins TRBV11-3 to TRBJ2-1; 7 nucleotides agree with TRBD2. CDR3 length equals 15 residues. The ends lost 4 bases at V and 9 bases at J; junction bases unmatched: 12. Germline V gene lookup returns CDR1 SGHNT and CDR2 YENEEA. The CDR3, as DNA: TGTGCCAGCAGCTCCGATGGACTAGACACGCGTGAGCAGTTCTTC. Protein: CASSSDGLDTREQFF.

Notes on this clone: The junction departs from germline at one end; a sequencing error may be responsible. The same CDR3 can be traced to other DNA sequences in this sample. J is TRBJ1-1 and V is TRBV7-8, with 10 bases that match TRBD1. This CDR3 spans 15 amino acids. Germline V CDR1 and CDR2: SGHVS, FQNEAQ. The CDR3 loop reads CASSLGTGVNTEAFF. The CDR3 DNA sequence: TGTGCCAGCAGCCTCGGGACAGGGGTGAACACTGAAGCTTTCTTC.

The genes are TRBV9 and TRBJ1-2; D remains unclear. V gave up 5 bases and J gave up 4 bases, with 18 bases separating them. The CDR3 has 15 residues. The V gene's germline CDR1 is SGDLS and CDR2 YYNGEE. For the CDR3, the DNA is TGTGCCAGCAGAGGCGACTCATCCCCTAGCTATGGCTACACCTTC. It specifies CASRGDSSPSYGYTF.

The chain combines TRBV5-1 with TRBJ2-1; no firm D call. V was pared by 0 bases and J by 2 bases, with 18 bases between. Looked up from germline, CDR1 is SGHRS and CDR2 is YFSETQ. The CDR3 has 18 amino acids. The CDR3 coding sequence is TGCGCCAGCAGCTTGGATCAGGTAGGGCGCCCGGCCTACAATGAGCAGTTCTTC. Translation gives CASSLDQVGRPAYNEQFF.

The J gene is TRBJ1-5, the V gene TRBV28; D uncertain. This CDR3 has 13 amino acids. The V gene lost 3 bases and the J gene lost 4 bases, with 7 bases spanning the gap. Germline values: CDR1 MDHEN, CDR2 SYDVKM. The CDR3 region is CASSLQGNQPQHF. The CDR3 DNA reads as TGTGCCAGCAGTTTGCAAGGGAATCAGCCCCAGCATTTT.

The chain has TRBV19 and TRBJ2-2; the D gene is possibly TRBD2 (6 bases). Germline-derived CDR1 and CDR2 are LNHDA and SQIVND (reference sequence). The CDR3 covers 16 residues. The V gene lost 3 bases and the J gene lost 6 bases, with 17 bases spanning the gap. CDR3 sequence reads: CASSMRWDFLPGELFF. The CDR3 DNA follows: TGTGCCAGTAGTATGAGGTGGGACTTCCTTCCCGGGGAGCTGTTTTTT.

This rearrangement joins TRBV6-1 to TRBJ1-5; TRBD1 agrees at 7 bases. Germline CDR1 MNHNS, CDR2 SASEGT. The CDR3 covers 15 residues. With 1 base clipped from V and 6 bases from J, the junction kept 6 bases outside the gene matches. CDR3 amino acids: CASSEGGGAGQPQHF. In DNA form, the CDR3 reads TGTGCCAGCAGTGAAGGAGGGGGCGCGGGTCAGCCCCAGCATTTT.

This clone has just a few counts. V is TRBV27 and J is TRBJ1-6; D is ambiguous. CDR1 and CDR2 from the germline V gene are MNHEY and SMNVEV (reference sequence). The CDR3 spans 14 residues. V lost 6 bases to trimming and J lost 5 bases, with 11 bases between them. CDR3 sequence reads: CASSERTDNSPLHF. CDR3 DNA sequence: TGTGCCAGCAGCGAACGGACGGATAATTCACCCCTCCACTTT.

This rearrangement joins TRBV20-1 to TRBJ2-1; D is unclear. CDR1 is DFQATT and CDR2 is SNEGSKA in the germline V gene (reference sequence). The CDR3 sequence is 11 residues long. V lost 8 bases and J 7 bases, leaving 12 bases between the germline ends. The DNA for the CDR3 is TGCAGTTTAGAGAGTGGGAATGAGCAGTTCTTC. Protein product: CSLESGNEQFF.

J is TRBJ1-5 and V is TRBV6-5; D gene unclear. Trimming removed 8 bases at V and 5 bases at J, with 13 bases between. The germline V gene encodes CDR1 MNHEY and CDR2 SVGAGI. The CDR3 spans 13 residues. Written as DNA, the CDR3 is TGTGCCAGCTCAGACCAGTCCTATCAGCCCCAGCATTTT. This translates into CASSDQSYQPQHF.